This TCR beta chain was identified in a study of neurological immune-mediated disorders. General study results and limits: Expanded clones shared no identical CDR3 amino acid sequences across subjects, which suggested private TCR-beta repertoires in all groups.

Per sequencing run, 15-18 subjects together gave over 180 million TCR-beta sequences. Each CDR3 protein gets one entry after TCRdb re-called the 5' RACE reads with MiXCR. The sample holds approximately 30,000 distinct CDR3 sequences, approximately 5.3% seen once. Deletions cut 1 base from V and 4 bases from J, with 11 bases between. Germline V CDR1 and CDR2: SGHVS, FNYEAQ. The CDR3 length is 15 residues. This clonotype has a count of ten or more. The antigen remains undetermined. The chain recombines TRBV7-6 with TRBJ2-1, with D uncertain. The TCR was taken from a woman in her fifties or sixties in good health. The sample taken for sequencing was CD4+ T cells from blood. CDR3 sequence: CASSLVLGSYNEQFF. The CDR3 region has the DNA TGTGCCAGCAGCTTAGTTTTAGGATCTTACAATGAGCAGTTCTTC.